The 26 T cell receptor beta chains listed next were all sequenced from one sample in a study of blood T cells in healthy people across ages (dated by TCRdb to about 2015). Library preparation was by 5' RACE. The sequencer was an Illumina HiSeq 2500. The second PCR ran for roughly 7 to 12 cycles and used a J-beta primer mix along with a sample-barcoded 5' primer. TCRdb reprocessing: public reads trimmed at Q25 with fastp, clones called with MiXCR, in-frame beta chains kept. Rows matching on CDR3 protein sequence are summarized as one entry with the most common DNA and genes. The sample table records about 640,000 distinct CDR3 sequences; under 70% of these occur just once. Around 37% of the sample comes from the top ten. The sample taken for sequencing was blood. The receptors were gathered from a man between 60 and 70 years old in good health.

This clonotype was seen more than once but under ten times. This chain links TRBV27 with TRBJ2-6; 10 bases fit TRBD1. The CDR3 is made up of 18 amino acids. Germline V gene data show CDR1 as MNHEY and CDR2 as SMNVEV (reference sequence). The V segment lost 6 bases and the J segment 0 bases; nucleotides outside the gene matches: 8. CDR3 coding DNA: TGTGCCAGCAGAACCGGGACAGGGGCTGCCTCTGGGGCCAACGTCCTGACTTTC. Translated, it gives CASRTGTGAASGANVLTF. Together with reference TRBV27 and TRBJ2-6, the CDR3 gives the full variable domain: EAQVTQNPRYLITVTGKKLTVTCSQNMNHEYMSWYRQDPGLGLRQIYYSMNVEVTDKGDVPEGYKVSRKEKRNFPLILESPSPNQTSLYFCASRTGTGAASGANVLTFGAGSRLTVL.

CDR3: CASSSRDRTSNTGELFF. The CDR3 bases are TGTGCCAGCAGCTCCCGCGACAGGACATCGAACACCGGGGAGCTGTTTTTT. The chain carries TRBV3-1 and TRBJ2-2, with D perhaps TRBD1 (6 bases). Germline V gene lookup returns CDR1 LGHDT and CDR2 YNNKEL (reference sequence). The V end was cut by 5 bases, the J end by 0 bases, with 16 bases between. This CDR3 has 17 residues.

The chain carries TRBV28 and TRBJ1-1, with unresolved D. Germline V CDR1 and CDR2: MDHEN, SYDVKM. V was cut by 3 bases and J by 5 bases, with 7 bases left in between. CDR3 length: 12 amino acids. The CDR3 sequence: CASSFPGTEAFF. In nucleotides, the CDR3 is TGTGCCAGCAGTTTCCCCGGTACTGAAGCTTTCTTT.

With regard to this clonotype: The junction departs from the called germline gene at one end, perhaps through a read error. This chain connects TRBV5-1 to TRBJ1-6; 10 bases line up with TRBD1. This CDR3 spans 14 amino acids. Looked up from germline, CDR1 is SGHRS and CDR2 is YFSETQ. The CDR3 sequence is CASSLGTGDSPLHF. CDR3 DNA: TGTGCCAGCAGCTTAGGGACAGGGGACTCACCCCTCCACTTT.

The chain recombines TRBV5-6 with TRBJ2-1, with D hard to call. Germline V gene lookup returns CDR1 SGHDT and CDR2 YYEEEE. The CDR3 spans 15 residues. Trimming left V 4 bases short and J 0 bases short, with 11 bases between. The CDR3 region is CASSPLGDSYNEQFF. CDR3 nucleotides: TGTGCCAGCAGCCCTCTCGGAGACTCCTACAATGAGCAGTTCTTC.

The rearrangement uses TRBV10-3 and TRBJ1-2; D possibly corresponds to TRBD1 (5 bases). The germline CDR1 and CDR2 sequences are ENHRY and SYGVKD. The V end lost 3 bases, the J end lost 3 bases, and 11 bases lay between the germline ends. There are 14 residues in the CDR3. CDR3 nucleotide sequence: TGTGCCATCAGTGACCAACGGGACGACTATGGCTACACCTTC. It yields the protein CAISDQRDDYGYTF.

The V call is TRBV6-2 or TRBV6-3, the J call TRBJ2-3, with D uncertain. The germline V and J ends were trimmed by 7 bases and 2 bases, with 7 bases remaining between them. This CDR3 has 12 amino acids. The germline CDR1 and CDR2 sequences are MNHEY and SVGEGT. The chain's CDR3 is CASTTTTDTQYF. Written as DNA, the CDR3 is TGTGCCAGCACCACGACCACAGATACGCAGTATTTT.

This chain joins TRBV9 and TRBJ2-5; D is unclear. In germline, CDR1 is SGDLS, CDR2 YYNGEE. The V and J ends lost 1 base and 0 bases respectively, with 13 bases between them. The CDR3 is made up of 16 amino acids. CDR3 loop: CASSVSLDPNQETQYF. In DNA, the CDR3 is TGTGCCAGCAGCGTATCGTTGGATCCCAACCAAGAGACCCAGTACTTC.

The chain carries TRBV18 and TRBJ2-7; D may be TRBD2 (6 bases). The germline CDR1 and CDR2 sequences are KGHSH and LQKENI. CDR3 length: 14 residues. The ends were cut back, 3 bases at V and 3 bases at J, with 12 bases in the middle. The chain's CDR3 is CASSPNGGNYEQYF. In DNA form, the CDR3 reads TGTGCCAGCTCACCGAATGGAGGGAACTACGAGCAGTACTTC.

The rearrangement joins TRBV7-8 to TRBJ2-7, with D maybe TRBD1 (5 bases). The germline V and J ends were trimmed by 2 bases and 7 bases, with 15 bases remaining between them. Germline CDR1 SGHVS, CDR2 FQNEAQ. CDR3 size: 14 residues. This CDR3 is CASSLSTGTVEQYF. The CDR3 DNA reads as TGTGCCAGCAGCTTAAGTACAGGAACGGTGGAGCAGTACTTC.

The rearrangement uses TRBV5-1 and TRBJ2-7, with D perhaps TRBD1 or TRBD2 (5 bases each). Trimming took 0 bases from V and 6 from J, leaving 13 bases between them. The CDR3 sequence is 14 residues long. The germline V gene has CDR1 SGHRS and CDR2 YFSETQ. CDR3 protein: CASSLDGASSEQYF. Written as DNA, the CDR3 is TGCGCCAGCAGCTTGGACGGGGCGTCATCCGAGCAGTACTTC.

In this sample, this clonotype turned up once. A clone one base away is much larger, so this may be a read error. This sequence joins TRBV4-1 and TRBJ1-4; 7 bases line up with TRBD1. Unmatched junction bases numbered 10, after V lost 0 bases and J lost 0 bases. This CDR3 has 19 residues. Germline lookup yields CDR1 MGHRA and CDR2 YSYEKL. CDR3 sequence reads: CASSQEIPGTVATNEKLFF. CDR3 bases: TGCGCCAGCAGCCAAGAAATCCCCGGGACAGTGGCAACTAATGAAAAACTGTTTTTT.

Written as DNA, the CDR3 is TGCAGTGCTGCAGGGGCAGAGACCCAGTACTTC. This encodes CSAAGAETQYF. V and J are TRBV20-1 and TRBJ2-5, with D possibly TRBD1 on 6 matching bases. Germline assignment: CDR1 DFQATT and CDR2 SNEGSKA (reference sequence). The CDR3 is 11 amino acids. Trimming took 5 bases from V and 4 from J, leaving 8 bases between them.

This clonotype appeared a few times. The rearrangement uses TRBV9 and TRBJ2-5, with D possibly matching TRBD2 (6 bases). The germline CDR1 and CDR2 sequences are SGDLS and YYNGEE. The CDR3 sequence is 15 residues long. Trimming took 3 bases from V and 0 from J, leaving 12 bases between them. In DNA form, the CDR3 reads TGTGCCAGCAGCGACCGGGACTGGAACCAAGAGACCCAGTACTTC. As protein: CASSDRDWNQETQYF.

Only a few counts were recorded for this clonotype. The chain links TRBV28 to TRBJ2-5; 8 bases are a match to TRBD1. J was trimmed by 2 bases and V by 8 bases; bases with no gene match: 4. Germline V gives CDR1 MDHEN, CDR2 SYDVKM. The CDR3 length is 13 residues. The CDR3 coding sequence is TGTGCCAGCTCACAGGGGGATCAAGAGACCCAGTACTTC. Translating gives CASSQGDQETQYF.

This chain uses TRBV20-1 with TRBJ1-6; D is undetermined. The CDR3 has 13 residues. Trimming stripped 6 bases from V and 7 bases from J, with 13 bases between. Per germline, CDR1 DFQATT and CDR2 SNEGSKA (reference sequence). CDR3 coding DNA: TGCAGTGCCGACACCCAGCCGAATTCACCCCTCCACTTT. Amino acids: CSADTQPNSPLHF.

The genes are TRBV6-1 and TRBJ1-2; TRBD1 might be the D (5 bases). The CDR3 contains 14 residues. Trimming left V 6 bases short and J 2 bases short, with 13 bases between. Germline CDR1 is MNHNS and CDR2 is SASEGT. The CDR3 coding sequence is TGTGCCAGCAGGCCGACAGTATTCAACTATGGCTACACCTTC. Residues: CASRPTVFNYGYTF.

As regards this clonotype: Likely a read error: the CDR3 ends without its conserved phenylalanine or tryptophan. V is TRBV4-1 and J is TRBJ2-7; the D gene is possibly TRBD1 (6 bases). The CDR3 is 17 amino acids. The germline V gene encodes CDR1 MGHRA and CDR2 YSYEKL. Trimming pared 0 bases from V and 3 bases from J, leaving 18 bases between. CDR3 bases: TGCGCCAGCAGCCAAGAGTTTCAGACAGGCCGTTTCTACGAGCAGTACCTC. This encodes CASSQEFQTGRFYEQYL.

DNA for the CDR3: TGCAGTGCTAGAGATGAGGTCGGGGGATCCTACAATGAGCAGTTCTTC. Protein: CSARDEVGGSYNEQFF. The genes are TRBV20-1 and TRBJ2-1; the D gene is possibly TRBD2 (6 bases). Trimming left V 0 bases short and J 1 base short, with 13 bases between. Germline V gene sequence: CDR1 DFQATT, CDR2 SNEGSKA (reference sequence). This CDR3 is built from 16 residues.

The V call is TRBV18, the J call TRBJ2-5; no clear D gene. Germline assignment: CDR1 KGHSH and CDR2 LQKENI. This CDR3 is built from 12 residues. Trimming stripped 2 bases from V and 4 bases from J, with 5 bases between. The DNA of the CDR3 is TGTGCCAGCTCACCAGGGGTAGAGACCCAGTACTTC. Amino acid sequence: CASSPGVETQYF.

The chain couples TRBV9 to TRBJ2-3; no definite D call. The CDR3 totals 15 residues. Per germline, CDR1 SGDLS and CDR2 YYNGEE. The V gene lost 1 base and the J gene lost 0 bases, with 9 bases spanning the gap. CDR3 sequence reads: CASSVMPGSTDTQYF. For the CDR3, the DNA is TGTGCCAGCAGCGTAATGCCAGGCAGCACAGATACGCAGTATTTT.

The chain couples TRBV7-2 to TRBJ2-7; 9 bases are a match to TRBD2. The CDR3 loop spans 15 amino acids. Germline CDR1 is SGHTA and CDR2 is FQGNSA. Trimming took 4 bases from V and 2 from J; bases not matched to a gene: 6. The CDR3 sequence is CASSYLAGITYEQYF. In DNA, the CDR3 is TGTGCCAGCAGCTATCTAGCGGGGATTACCTACGAGCAGTACTTC.

V usage is TRBV2 and J usage is TRBJ2-5, with 9 positions matching TRBD2. Germline assignment: CDR1 SNHLY and CDR2 FYNNEI. The V and J ends lost 3 bases and 4 bases, in that order; junction bases with no gene match: 6. The CDR3 contains 15 residues. CDR3 loop: CASSDSAGGRETQYF. The CDR3, as DNA: TGTGCCAGCAGTGACTCCGCGGGGGGGCGAGAGACCCAGTACTTC. The full variable domain, rest sourced from reference TRBV2 and TRBJ2-5, is EPEVTQTPSHQVTQMGQEVILRCVPISNHLYFYWYRQILGQKVEFLVSFYNNEISEKSEIFDDQFSVERPDGSNFTLKIRSTKLEDSAMYFCASSDSAGGRETQYFGPGTRLLVL.

This clonotype was seen a handful of times. V is TRBV10-3 and J is TRBJ1-2, with TRBD1 identical over 10 bases. Germline V gene data show CDR1 as ENHRY and CDR2 as SYGVKD. V shed 4 bases, J shed 8 bases, and the junction held 13 bases outside the gene matches. The CDR3 is 16 amino acids. CDR3 DNA: TGTGCCATCAGTGCCGGGACAGGGGCCGATTTAGGGGGCTACACCTTC. Encoded protein: CAISAGTGADLGGYTF.

This clonotype was observed a handful of times. V is TRBV6-6 and J is TRBJ1-5; maybe TRBD1 (5 bases). There are 13 residues in the CDR3. The V end lost 5 bases, the J end lost 11 bases, and 16 bases lay between the germline ends. Germline V lookup: CDR1 MNHNY, CDR2 SVGAGI (reference sequence). In DNA form, the CDR3 reads TGTGCCAGCAGTCCCCTGGCCGGCAGGGCCCAGCATTTT. Its protein is CASSPLAGRAQHF.

This clonotype has a handful of counts. The chain employs TRBV6-1 and TRBJ2-7; 8 bases map to TRBD1. There are 15 residues in the CDR3. Germline CDR1 reads MNHNS; CDR2 reads SASEGT. V was clipped by 5 bases and J by 2 bases; unmatched bases: 8. CDR3 amino acids: CASSIDRGLPYEQYF. CDR3 nucleotide sequence: TGTGCCAGCAGTATTGACAGGGGTCTTCCCTACGAGCAGTACTTC.